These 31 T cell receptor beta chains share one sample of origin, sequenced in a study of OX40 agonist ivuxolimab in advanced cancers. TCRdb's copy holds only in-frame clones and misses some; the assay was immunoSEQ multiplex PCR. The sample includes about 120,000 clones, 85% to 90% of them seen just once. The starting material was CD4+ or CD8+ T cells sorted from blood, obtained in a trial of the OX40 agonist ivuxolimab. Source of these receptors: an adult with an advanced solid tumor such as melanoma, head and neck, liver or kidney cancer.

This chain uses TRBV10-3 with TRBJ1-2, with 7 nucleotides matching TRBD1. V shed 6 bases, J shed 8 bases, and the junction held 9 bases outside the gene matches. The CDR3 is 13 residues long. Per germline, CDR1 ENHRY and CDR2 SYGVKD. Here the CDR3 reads CAISDNRGPGYTF. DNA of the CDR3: TGTGCCATCAGCGACAACAGGGGCCCGGGCTACACCTTC.

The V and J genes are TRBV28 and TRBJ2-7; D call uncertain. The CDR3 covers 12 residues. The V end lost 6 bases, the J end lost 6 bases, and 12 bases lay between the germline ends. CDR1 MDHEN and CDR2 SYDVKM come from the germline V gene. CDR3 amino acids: CASSLTTPEQYF. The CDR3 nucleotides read TGTGCCAGCAGCCTTACTACCCCCGAGCAGTACTTC.

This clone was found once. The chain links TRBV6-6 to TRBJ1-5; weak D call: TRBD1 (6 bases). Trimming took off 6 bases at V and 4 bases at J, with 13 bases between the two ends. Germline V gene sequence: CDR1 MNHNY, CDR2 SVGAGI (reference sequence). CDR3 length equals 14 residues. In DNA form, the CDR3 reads TGTGCCAGCAGAACTGGACAGTCAAATCAGCCCCAGCATTTT. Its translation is CASRTGQSNQPQHF.

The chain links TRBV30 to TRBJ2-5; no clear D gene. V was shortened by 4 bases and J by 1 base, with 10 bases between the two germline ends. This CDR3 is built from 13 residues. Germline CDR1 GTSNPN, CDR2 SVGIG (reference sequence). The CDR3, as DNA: TGTGCCTGGAATTCGAACAGCCAAGAGACCCAGTACTTC. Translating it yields CAWNSNSQETQYF.

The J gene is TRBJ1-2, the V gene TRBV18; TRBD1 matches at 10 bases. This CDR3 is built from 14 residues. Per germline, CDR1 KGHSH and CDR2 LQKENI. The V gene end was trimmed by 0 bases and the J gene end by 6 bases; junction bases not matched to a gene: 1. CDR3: CASSPPGTGDGYTF. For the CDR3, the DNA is TGTGCCAGCTCACCACCGGGGACAGGGGATGGCTACACCTTC.

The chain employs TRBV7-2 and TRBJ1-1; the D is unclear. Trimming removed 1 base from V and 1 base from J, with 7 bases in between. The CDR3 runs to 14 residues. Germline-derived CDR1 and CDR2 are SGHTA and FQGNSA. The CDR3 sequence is CASSLGVANTEAFF. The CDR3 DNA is TGTGCCAGCAGCTTAGGGGTCGCGAACACTGAAGCTTTCTTT.

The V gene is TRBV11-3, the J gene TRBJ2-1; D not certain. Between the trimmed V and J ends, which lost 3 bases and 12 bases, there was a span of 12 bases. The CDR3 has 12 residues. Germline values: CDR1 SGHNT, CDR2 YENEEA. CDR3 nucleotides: TGTGCCAGCAGCTTCCTAATGGGCATGCAGTTCTTC. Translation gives CASSFLMGMQFF.

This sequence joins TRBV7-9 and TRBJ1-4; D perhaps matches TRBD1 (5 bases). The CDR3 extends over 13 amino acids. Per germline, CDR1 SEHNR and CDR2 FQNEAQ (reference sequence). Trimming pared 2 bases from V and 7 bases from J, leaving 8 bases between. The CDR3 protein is CASSLWGSEKLFF. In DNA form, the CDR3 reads TGTGCCAGCAGCTTATGGGGGAGTGAAAAACTGTTTTTT.

The CDR3 region is CASSLVQGKGGYTF. The CDR3 DNA is TGTGCCAGCAGCTTGGTGCAGGGGAAGGGAGGCTACACCTTC. The chain couples TRBV5-4 to TRBJ1-2; D may be TRBD1 (6 bases). The V and J ends lost 0 bases and 8 bases respectively, with 14 bases between them. The germline V gene has CDR1 SGHNT and CDR2 YYREEE (reference sequence). There are 14 residues in the CDR3.

CDR3 loop: CASRRRTSGGARETQYF. The CDR3 nucleotides are TGTGCCAGCAGACGTAGGACTAGCGGGGGGGCCCGAGAGACCCAGTACTTC. The chain recombines TRBV27 with TRBJ2-5, with 15 bases that match TRBD2. The CDR3 covers 17 residues. J lost 4 bases, V lost 6 bases, and 9 bases had no gene match. Germline V gene data show CDR1 as MNHEY and CDR2 as SMNVEV (reference sequence).

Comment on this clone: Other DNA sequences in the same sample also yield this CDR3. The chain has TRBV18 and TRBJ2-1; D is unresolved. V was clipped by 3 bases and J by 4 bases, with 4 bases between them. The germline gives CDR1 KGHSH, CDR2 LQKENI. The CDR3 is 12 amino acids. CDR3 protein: CASSPGYNEQFF. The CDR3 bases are TGTGCCAGCTCACCGGGATACAATGAGCAGTTCTTC.

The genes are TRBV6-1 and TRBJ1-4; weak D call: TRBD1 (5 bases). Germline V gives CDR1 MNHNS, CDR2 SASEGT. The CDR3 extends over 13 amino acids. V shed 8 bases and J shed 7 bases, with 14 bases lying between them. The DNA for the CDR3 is TGTGCCAGCTCAGAGGGGTATAGTGAAAAACTGTTTTTT. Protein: CASSEGYSEKLFF.

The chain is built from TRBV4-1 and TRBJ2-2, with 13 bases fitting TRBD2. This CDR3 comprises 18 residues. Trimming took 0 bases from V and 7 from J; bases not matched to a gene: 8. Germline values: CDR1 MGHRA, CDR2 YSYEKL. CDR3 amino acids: CASSQEVLAGGLGGELFF. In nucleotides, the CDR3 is TGCGCCAGCAGCCAAGAAGTACTAGCGGGGGGGCTAGGCGGGGAGCTGTTTTTT.

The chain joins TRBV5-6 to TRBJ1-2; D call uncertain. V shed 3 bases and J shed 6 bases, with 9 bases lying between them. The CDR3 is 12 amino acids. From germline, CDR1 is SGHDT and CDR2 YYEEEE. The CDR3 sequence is CASSWARDGYTF. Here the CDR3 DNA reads TGTGCCAGCAGCTGGGCCCGGGATGGCTACACCTTC.

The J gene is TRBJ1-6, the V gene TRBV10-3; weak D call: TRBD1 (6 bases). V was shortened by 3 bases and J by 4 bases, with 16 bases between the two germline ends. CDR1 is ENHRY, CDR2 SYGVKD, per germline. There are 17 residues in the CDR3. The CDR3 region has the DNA TGTGCCATCAGTGATCCGTCAGGGGCATCATATAATTCACCCCTCCACTTT. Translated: CAISDPSGASYNSPLHF.

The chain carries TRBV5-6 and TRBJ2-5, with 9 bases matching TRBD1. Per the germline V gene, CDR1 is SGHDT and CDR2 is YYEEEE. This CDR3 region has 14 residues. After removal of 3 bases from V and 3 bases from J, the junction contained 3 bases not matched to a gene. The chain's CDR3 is CASSSTGGEETQYF. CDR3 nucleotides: TGTGCCAGCAGCTCCACAGGGGGCGAAGAGACCCAGTACTTC.

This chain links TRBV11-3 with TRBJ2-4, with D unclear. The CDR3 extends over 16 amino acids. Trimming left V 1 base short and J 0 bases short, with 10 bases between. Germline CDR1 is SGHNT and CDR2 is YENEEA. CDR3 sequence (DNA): TGTGCCAGCAGCTTAGGTTTACACCTAGCCAAAAACATTCAGTACTTC. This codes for CASSLGLHLAKNIQYF.

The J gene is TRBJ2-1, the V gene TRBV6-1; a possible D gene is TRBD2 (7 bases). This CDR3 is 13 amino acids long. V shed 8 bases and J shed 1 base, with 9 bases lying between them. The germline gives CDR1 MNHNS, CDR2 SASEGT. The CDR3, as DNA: TGTGCCAGCCGGGGGGCTTCCTACAATGAGCAGTTCTTC. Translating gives CASRGASYNEQFF.

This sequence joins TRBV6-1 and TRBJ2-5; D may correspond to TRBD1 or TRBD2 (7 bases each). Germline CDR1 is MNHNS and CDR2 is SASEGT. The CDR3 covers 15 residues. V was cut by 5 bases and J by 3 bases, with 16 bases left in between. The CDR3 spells CASSKRSGGEETQYF. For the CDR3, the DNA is TGTGCCAGCAGTAAAAGGTCAGGGGGGGAAGAGACCCAGTACTTC.

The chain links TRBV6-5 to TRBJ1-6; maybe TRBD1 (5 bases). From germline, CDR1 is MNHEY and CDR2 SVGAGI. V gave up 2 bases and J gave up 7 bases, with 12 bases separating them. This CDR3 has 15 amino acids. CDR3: CASSYGWGSNSPLHF. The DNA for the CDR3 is TGTGCCAGCAGTTACGGTTGGGGGAGCAATTCACCCCTCCACTTT.

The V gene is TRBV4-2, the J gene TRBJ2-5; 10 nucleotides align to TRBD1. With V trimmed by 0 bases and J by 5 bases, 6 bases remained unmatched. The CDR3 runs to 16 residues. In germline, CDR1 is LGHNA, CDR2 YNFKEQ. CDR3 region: CASSQDRTGGFETQYF. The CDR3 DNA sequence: TGTGCCAGCAGCCAAGATCGGACAGGGGGATTTGAGACCCAGTACTTC.

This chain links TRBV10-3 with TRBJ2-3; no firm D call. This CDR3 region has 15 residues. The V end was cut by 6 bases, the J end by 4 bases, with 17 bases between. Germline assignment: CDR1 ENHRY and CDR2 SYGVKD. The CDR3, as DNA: TGTGCCATCAGAAAATCCAGTTCTTTCTCAGATACGCAGTATTTT. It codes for CAIRKSSSFSDTQYF.

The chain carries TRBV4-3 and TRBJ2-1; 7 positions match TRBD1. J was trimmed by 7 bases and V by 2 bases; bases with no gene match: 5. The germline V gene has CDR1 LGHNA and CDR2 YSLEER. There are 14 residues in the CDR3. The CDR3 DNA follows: TGCGCCAGCAGCCAACAAACAGGGGATAATGAGCAGTTCTTC. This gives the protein CASSQQTGDNEQFF.

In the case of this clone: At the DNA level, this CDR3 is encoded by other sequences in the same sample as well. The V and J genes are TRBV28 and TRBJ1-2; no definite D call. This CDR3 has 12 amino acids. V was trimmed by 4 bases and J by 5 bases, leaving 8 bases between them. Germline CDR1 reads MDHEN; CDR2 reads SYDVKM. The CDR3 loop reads CASSSRTYGYTF. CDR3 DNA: TGTGCCAGCAGTTCCCGAACGTATGGCTACACCTTC.

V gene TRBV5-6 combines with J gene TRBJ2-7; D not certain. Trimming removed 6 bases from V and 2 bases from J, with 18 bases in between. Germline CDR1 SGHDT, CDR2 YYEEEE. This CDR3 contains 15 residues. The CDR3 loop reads CASTLGITNTYEQYF. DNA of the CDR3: TGTGCCAGCACCCTTGGAATAACAAATACCTACGAGCAGTACTTC.

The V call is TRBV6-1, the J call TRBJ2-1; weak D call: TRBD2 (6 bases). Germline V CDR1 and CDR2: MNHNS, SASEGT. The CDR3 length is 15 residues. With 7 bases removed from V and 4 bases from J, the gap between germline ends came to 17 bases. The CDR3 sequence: CASTQGGLFYNEQFF. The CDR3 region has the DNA TGTGCCAGCACCCAAGGTGGACTATTTTACAATGAGCAGTTCTTC.

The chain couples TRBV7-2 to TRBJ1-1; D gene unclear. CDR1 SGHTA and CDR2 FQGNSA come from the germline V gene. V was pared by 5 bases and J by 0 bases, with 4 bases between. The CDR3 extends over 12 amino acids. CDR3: CASSTMNTEAFF. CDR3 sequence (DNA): TGTGCCAGCAGCACGATGAACACTGAAGCTTTCTTT.

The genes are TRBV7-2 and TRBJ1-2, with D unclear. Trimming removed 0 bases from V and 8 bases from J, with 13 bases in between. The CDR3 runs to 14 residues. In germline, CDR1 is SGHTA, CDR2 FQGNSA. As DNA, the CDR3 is TGTGCCAGCAGCTTAGCATCCGGGATTCGCGGCTACACCTTC. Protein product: CASSLASGIRGYTF.

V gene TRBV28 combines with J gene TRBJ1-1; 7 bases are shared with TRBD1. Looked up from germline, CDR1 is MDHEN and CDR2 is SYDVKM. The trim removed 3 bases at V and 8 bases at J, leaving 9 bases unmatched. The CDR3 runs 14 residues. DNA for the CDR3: TGTGCCAGCAGTTTGACAGGGAATTTAGAAGAAGCTTTCTTT. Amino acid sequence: CASSLTGNLEEAFF.

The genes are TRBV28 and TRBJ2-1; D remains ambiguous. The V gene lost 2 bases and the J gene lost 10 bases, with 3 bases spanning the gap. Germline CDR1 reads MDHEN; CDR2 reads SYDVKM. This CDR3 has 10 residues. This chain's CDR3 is CASSLKEQFF. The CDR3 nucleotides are TGTGCCAGCAGTTTAAAGGAGCAGTTCTTC.

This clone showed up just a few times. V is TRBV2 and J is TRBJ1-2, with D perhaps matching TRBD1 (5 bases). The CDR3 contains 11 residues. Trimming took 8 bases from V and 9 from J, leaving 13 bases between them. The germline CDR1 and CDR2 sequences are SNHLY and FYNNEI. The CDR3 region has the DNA TGTGCCAGCGGGGCAGGGATAAGCTACACCTTC. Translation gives CASGAGISYTF.